This T cell receptor (beta chain) stems from a study of blood T cell repertoires in COVID-19. Study context: Sources were T cells, B-cell-depleted T cells, or PBMCs; the material itself was cDNA or gDNA.

V gave up 6 bases and J gave up 5 bases; unmatched junction bases: 14. Germline CDR1 reads MNHEY; CDR2 reads SMNVEV (reference sequence). CDR3 length equals 16 residues. In the original processing: Estimation of nucleated cell counts was performed using reference gene primer amplification. Only in-frame clones appear in the TCRdb table, and some are missing; sequencing was by immunoSEQ multiplex PCR. The V and J calls and clone size are taken from that table; D and trimming were inferred from the DNA. This sample has some 23,000 clones, with around 88% found just once. This clonotype was sampled from a human donor with active COVID-19. The donor label of this sample is uncertain. This chain links TRBV27 with TRBJ2-7, with 9 positions matching TRBD2. Material for sequencing was peripheral blood. The CDR3 is CASRIEGLAGIHEQYF. DNA for the CDR3: TGTGCCAGCAGGATAGAGGGGCTAGCGGGAATCCACGAGCAGTACTTC.